This note documents a single TCR beta chain sequence. Its antigen is not known. The record originates from a study of cytomegalovirus exposure and HLA in healthy donors. Study-level points and caveats: Analysis was carried out at a later point, and it linked a missense DCLRE1C variant to TCR beta V- and J-gene trimming. Cytomegalovirus status was reportedly diagnosed by the classifier with high specificity and sensitivity. Relative to the roughly 690-donor mean, N-insertions were reportedly fewer in an Asian-associated ancestry cluster in a later analysis.

This CDR3 has 17 residues. Germline-derived CDR1 and CDR2 are KGHSH and LQKENI. V trimming: 6 bases; J trimming: 5 bases; junction bases outside the gene matches: 13. The study ran its PCR with 60 Vbeta and 13 Jbeta primers. The assay was immunoSEQ multiplex PCR, and TCRdb's table has in-frame clones only and misses some. This table has around 76,000 clones, nearly 80% appearing once. The receptor was isolated from a woman aged 35 to 49 in good health and CMV-seropositive. The sample taken for sequencing was PBMCs. V and J are TRBV18 and TRBJ2-2; TRBD1 matches at 9 bases. This CDR3 is CASSLETGGLRTGELFF. The CDR3 coding sequence is TGTGCCAGCTCCCTCGAAACAGGGGGCCTTAGGACCGGGGAGCTGTTTTTT.